Presented here are 25 T cell receptor beta chains from one specimen sequenced in a study of cytomegalovirus exposure and HLA in healthy donors. The PCR employed 60 Vbeta primers together with 13 Jbeta primers. Here immunoSEQ multiplex PCR was the method, and the copy in TCRdb shows in-frame clones only, minus some. The sample holds approximately 100,000 clones, around 85% seen once. Sequencing used PBMCs. Every receptor here comes from a man in his thirties or forties in good health and CMV-seronegative.

V is TRBV6-4 and J is TRBJ2-2, with TRBD2 identical over 9 bases. This CDR3 region has 16 residues. The trim removed 5 bases at V and 5 bases at J, leaving 9 bases unmatched. Germline V gene sequence: CDR1 MRHNA, CDR2 SNTAGT. The CDR3 DNA sequence: TGTGCCAGCAGTCCCGAGCTAGCGGGACGTACCGGGGAGCTGTTTTTT. Translated, it gives CASSPELAGRTGELFF.

The rearrangement joins TRBV27 to TRBJ1-5; D gene unclear. V was pared by 4 bases and J by 2 bases, with 6 bases between. Germline V lookup: CDR1 MNHEY, CDR2 SMNVEV (reference sequence). The CDR3 covers 13 residues. Written as DNA, the CDR3 is TGTGCCAGCAGTTCCCGTCGCAATCAGCCCCAGCATTTT. This codes for CASSSRRNQPQHF.

The chain employs TRBV6-1 and TRBJ2-1; TRBD2 might be the D (6 bases). The CDR3 is 12 residues long. From germline, CDR1 is MNHNS and CDR2 SASEGT. V shed 8 bases and J shed 1 base, with 6 bases lying between them. CDR3 nucleotides: TGTGCCAGCGGGGGGTCCTACAATGAGCAGTTCTTC. Protein product: CASGGSYNEQFF.

The chain has TRBV29-1 and TRBJ2-2; the D gene is possibly TRBD1 (6 bases). The CDR3 length is 15 residues. In germline, CDR1 is SQVTM, CDR2 ANQGSEA. V was pared by 0 bases and J by 2 bases, with 10 bases between. The CDR3 here is CSVEEGAVNTGELFF. Here the CDR3 DNA reads TGCAGCGTTGAAGAGGGGGCGGTCAACACCGGGGAGCTGTTTTTT.

This chain uses TRBV27 with TRBJ1-1; D is unresolved. Germline values: CDR1 MNHEY, CDR2 SMNVEV (reference sequence). This CDR3 is built from 14 residues. V shed 0 bases and J shed 3 bases, with 8 bases lying between them. CDR3 residues: CASSLSITYTEAFF. In DNA form, the CDR3 reads TGTGCCAGCAGTTTATCGATAACATACACTGAAGCTTTCTTT.

The genes are TRBV29-1 and TRBJ2-7, with 9 bases that match TRBD2. Germline values: CDR1 SQVTM, CDR2 ANQGSEA. With 1 base clipped from V and 1 base from J, the junction kept 8 bases outside the gene matches. The CDR3 runs 16 residues. The DNA of the CDR3 is TGCAGCGTTGAAGTGCCGTTGAGCGGGAGGTCCTACGAGCAGTACTTC. It yields the protein CSVEVPLSGRSYEQYF.

The chain couples TRBV5-6 to TRBJ2-5; 10 bases match TRBD1. J gave up 5 bases and V 4 bases, and 8 bases lay outside the gene matches. Looked up from germline, CDR1 is SGHDT and CDR2 is YYEEEE. The CDR3 totals 15 residues. The CDR3 region is CASSLPGQGRETQYF. The CDR3 DNA reads as TGTGCCAGCAGCCTACCGGGACAGGGGAGGGAGACCCAGTACTTC.

This clone was detected a few times. The chain couples TRBV5-8 to TRBJ1-1; D gene ambiguous. This CDR3 is built from 15 residues. V was cut by 0 bases and J by 5 bases, with 14 bases left in between. CDR1 and CDR2 from the germline V gene are SGHTS and YDEGEE. For the CDR3, the DNA is TGTGCCAGCAGCTTGGAATGGACTGGGTATACTGAAGCTTTCTTT. Translating gives CASSLEWTGYTEAFF. Using reference TRBV5-8 and TRBJ1-1 for the parts outside the CDR3, the full variable domain is EAGVTQSPTHLIKTRGQQATLRCSPISGHTSVYWYQQALGLGLQFLLWYDEGEERNRGNFPPRFSGRQFPNYSSELNVNALELEDSALYLCASSLEWTGYTEAFFGQGTRLTVV.

The chain recombines TRBV27 with TRBJ2-1; TRBD1 matches at 10 bases. Germline CDR1 and CDR2: MNHEY and SMNVEV (reference sequence). The CDR3 loop spans 15 amino acids. The J segment lost 7 bases and the V segment lost 4 bases, leaving 7 bases of the junction unmatched. Here the CDR3 reads CASSSGTGVWNEQFF. The CDR3 DNA sequence: TGTGCCAGCAGTTCCGGGACAGGGGTTTGGAATGAGCAGTTCTTC.

The V gene is TRBV6-5, the J gene TRBJ2-5, with TRBD2 as a possible D gene (6 bases). The J call may be mistaken, given a closer DNA end match to TRBJ2-7. The CDR3 runs to 14 residues. Per germline, CDR1 MNHEY and CDR2 SVGAGI. The CDR3 here is CASVREWGSYEQYF. CDR3 DNA sequence: TGTGCCAGCGTTCGGGAGTGGGGCTCCTACGAGCAGTACTTC.

In this sample, this clone turned up once. The gene calls are TRBV28 and TRBJ2-7, with TRBD1 identical over 8 bases. Trimming took 5 bases from V and 3 from J; bases not matched to a gene: 12. The length of the CDR3 is 16 residues. Germline V gene data show CDR1 as MDHEN and CDR2 as SYDVKM. The CDR3, as DNA: TGTGCCAGCAGTCGGGGGACAGGTCGTTTTTTCTACGAGCAGTACTTC. Translation gives CASSRGTGRFFYEQYF. Together with reference TRBV28 and TRBJ2-7, the CDR3 gives the full variable domain: DVKVTQSSRYLVKRTGEKVFLECVQDMDHENMFWYRQDPGLGLRLIYFSYDVKMKEKGDIPEGYSVSREKKERFSLILESASTNQTSMYLCASSRGTGRFFYEQYFGPGTRLTVT.

V and J are TRBV15 and TRBJ1-5; D gene unclear. V lost 8 bases and J 4 bases, leaving 9 bases between the germline ends. Germline V gene sequence: CDR1 LNHNV, CDR2 YYDKDF (reference sequence). The CDR3 totals 12 residues. CDR3 sequence (DNA): TGTGCCACCGGCCTTGTGAATCAGCCCCAGCATTTT. This translates into CATGLVNQPQHF.

The rearrangement uses TRBV14 and TRBJ2-7, with D possibly TRBD1 on 6 matching bases. Germline values: CDR1 SGHDN, CDR2 FVKESK. The CDR3 length is 15 residues. V lost 4 bases and J 0 bases, leaving 13 bases between the germline ends. CDR3 in amino acids: CASSLRGQNSYEQYF. The DNA of the CDR3 is TGTGCCAGCAGCCTAAGAGGACAGAACTCCTACGAGCAGTACTTC.

V is TRBV6-6 and J is TRBJ2-2; 7 bases are shared with TRBD2. The germline CDR1 and CDR2 sequences are MNHNY and SVGAGI (reference sequence). The CDR3 is made up of 15 amino acids. Losses at the gene ends were 5 bases for V and 9 bases for J; bases not matched to a gene: 12. DNA of the CDR3: TGTGCCAGCAGTCAGCCGGGCGGGGGAATGTGGGAGCTGTTTTTT. This sequence encodes CASSQPGGGMWELFF.

This clone showed up just once. V and J are TRBV6-6 and TRBJ2-7; the D gene is possibly TRBD1 (6 bases). Germline V gene lookup returns CDR1 MNHNY and CDR2 SVGAGI (reference sequence). V was pared by 0 bases and J by 2 bases, with 11 bases between. The CDR3 contains 15 residues. The CDR3 DNA reads as TGTGCCAGCAGTTACTCGAGTCCAGGGGCCTACGAGCAGTACTTC. This gives the protein CASSYSSPGAYEQYF.

This clone was observed a single time. The rearrangement uses TRBV28 and TRBJ1-1, with D possibly matching TRBD1 (5 bases). Per the germline V gene, CDR1 is MDHEN and CDR2 is SYDVKM. V lost 6 bases and J 8 bases, leaving 13 bases between the germline ends. The CDR3 covers 12 residues. CDR3 sequence: CASREAQVEAFF. The CDR3 nucleotides read TGTGCCAGCAGAGAAGCACAGGTAGAAGCTTTCTTT.

This chain uses TRBV18 with TRBJ2-1; 9 nucleotides agree with TRBD1. Germline loops: CDR1 KGHSH, CDR2 LQKENI. CDR3 length: 15 residues. V dropped 1 base and J dropped 7; count of bases not matched to a gene: 5. CDR3 loop: CASSPLGTGKNEQFF. The CDR3 DNA reads as TGTGCCAGCTCACCACTCGGGACAGGGAAAAATGAGCAGTTCTTC.

The chain employs TRBV5-8 and TRBJ1-2; the match to TRBD1 covers 7 bases. Germline CDR1 reads SGHTS; CDR2 reads YDEGEE. The V gene end was trimmed by 4 bases and the J gene end by 4 bases; junction bases not matched to a gene: 7. The CDR3 spans 14 residues. As DNA, the CDR3 is TGTGCCAGCAGCCGTCTACAGGGGCGCTATGGCTACACCTTC. This gives the protein CASSRLQGRYGYTF.

The chain employs TRBV7-8 and TRBJ2-3; 8 bases are shared with TRBD2. This CDR3 region has 16 residues. Germline CDR1 and CDR2: SGHVS and FQNEAQ. V gave up 1 base and J gave up 2 bases; unmatched junction bases: 5. The CDR3 nucleotides are TGTGCCAGCAGCTTAGTGCGGGGGGCTATCACAGATACGCAGTATTTT. This encodes CASSLVRGAITDTQYF. The full variable domain, with the rest looked up from reference TRBV7-8 and TRBJ2-3, is GAGVSQSPRYKVAKRGQDVALRCDPISGHVSLFWYQQALGQGPEFLTYFQNEAQLDKSGLPSDRFFAERPEGSVSTLKIQRTQQEDSAVYLCASSLVRGAITDTQYFGPGTRLTVL.

The chain employs TRBV7-6 and TRBJ2-5; no definite D call. The CDR3 has 13 amino acids. Per the germline V gene, CDR1 is SGHVS and CDR2 is FNYEAQ. Trimming took off 1 base at V and 2 bases at J, with 5 bases between the two ends. The CDR3 coding sequence is TGTGCCAGCAGCTTAGGGCGGCAAGAGACCCAGTACTTC. Protein: CASSLGRQETQYF.

This clone was picked up one time. This chain uses TRBV9 with TRBJ2-5, with D unclear. The CDR3 is 15 residues long. Trimming took off 0 bases at V and 3 bases at J, with 12 bases between the two ends. Germline V gives CDR1 SGDLS, CDR2 YYNGEE. The CDR3 sequence is CASSVAAHSEETQYF. Written as DNA, the CDR3 is TGTGCCAGCAGCGTAGCAGCGCATTCCGAAGAGACCCAGTACTTC.

V is TRBV14 and J is TRBJ2-5, with 8 positions matching TRBD1. Trimming at V came to 3 bases and at J to 5 bases, leaving 8 bases not matched to a gene. The germline CDR1 and CDR2 sequences are SGHDN and FVKESK. The CDR3 runs 15 residues. CDR3 sequence (DNA): TGTGCCAGCAGCCAGGATGCAGGGGGCCGGGAGACCCAGTACTTC. The encoded protein is CASSQDAGGRETQYF.

V is TRBV28 and J is TRBJ2-2; D not certain. The CDR3 length is 13 residues. The germline V gene has CDR1 MDHEN and CDR2 SYDVKM. Trimming cost V 6 bases and J 0 bases, with 5 bases left between them. The CDR3 nucleotides read TGTGCCAGCAGCTATCCGAACACCGGGGAGCTGTTTTTT. Amino acid sequence: CASSYPNTGELFF.

The gene calls are TRBV27 and TRBJ2-1; 10 bases map to TRBD1. The germline gives CDR1 MNHEY, CDR2 SMNVEV (reference sequence). J gave up 8 bases and V 8 bases, and 9 bases lay outside the gene matches. This CDR3 contains 14 residues. CDR3 amino acids: CASGWTGGFDEQFF. The CDR3 DNA follows: TGTGCCAGCGGATGGACAGGGGGTTTCGATGAGCAGTTCTTC.

V usage is TRBV5-4 and J usage is TRBJ1-1, with 7 bases lining up with TRBD1. This CDR3 is 14 amino acids long. The junction had 3 bases not matched to a gene; V was cut back by 4 bases and J by 0 bases. Looked up from germline, CDR1 is SGHNT and CDR2 is YYREEE (reference sequence). The CDR3 bases are TGTGCCAGCAGCGGCGGACAGGTGAACACTGAAGCTTTCTTT. As protein: CASSGGQVNTEAFF.